The clone carrying this T cell receptor beta chain was seen once. While unrecorded immune exposures were likely, the donors were nominally healthy when sampled. The sample is drawn from a study of cytomegalovirus exposure and HLA in healthy donors. CDR3 length: 15 amino acids. The PCR ran on 60 Vbeta and 13 Jbeta primers. Using immunoSEQ multiplex PCR, the repertoire was profiled, and TCRdb retains in-frame clones only, with some absent. This sample has over 50,000 clones, with more than 75% found just once. The chain has TRBV21-1 and TRBJ1-4; the tabulated D call, TRBD1, remains unverified against the DNA. TRBV21-1 is termed a pseudogene. The sequencing input was PBMCs. This receptor was identified in a man younger than 35 in good health and CMV-seronegative. CDR3 region: CASSEKQGSNEKLFF. CDR3 sequence (DNA): TGTGCCAGCAGTGAAAAACAGGGTTCTAATGAAAAACTGTTTTTT.